This TCR beta chain was sequenced in a study of vaccination and CD4 T cells after COVID-19. Study-level background: Two of the convalescents were Hispanic, and convalescents were six males and four females.

Sequencing of the DNA from cultured CD4+ T cells was carried out with the Oncomine TCR Beta short-read assay. TCRdb redid the calling of the PCR reads with MiXCR, one entry per CDR3 protein. The sample contains roughly 9,900 distinct CDR3 sequences, 40% to 65% of which appear only once. Points from the study as a whole: Nearly all convalescent vaccine-specific clones, 304 of 307, recognized only SARS-CoV-2 spike.

This CDR3 is built from 14 residues. V was clipped by 3 bases and J by 6 bases; unmatched bases: 6. Of note for this clonotype: Its specificity is not known.

Treatment noted: approximately 11-day PBMC culture with coronavirus spike peptide pools or control peptides (ViraFEST assay). Sequencing was carried out using CD4+ T cells from blood, cultured in vitro. This TCR was recovered from a human donor who had recovered from COVID-19. This chain uses TRBV12-3 or TRBV12-4 with TRBJ1-1; 8 bases are shared with TRBD1. The CDR3 DNA follows: TGTGCCAGCAGTTTGGGCAGGGGGCGATCTGAAGCTTTCTTT. This translates into CASSLGRGRSEAFF.